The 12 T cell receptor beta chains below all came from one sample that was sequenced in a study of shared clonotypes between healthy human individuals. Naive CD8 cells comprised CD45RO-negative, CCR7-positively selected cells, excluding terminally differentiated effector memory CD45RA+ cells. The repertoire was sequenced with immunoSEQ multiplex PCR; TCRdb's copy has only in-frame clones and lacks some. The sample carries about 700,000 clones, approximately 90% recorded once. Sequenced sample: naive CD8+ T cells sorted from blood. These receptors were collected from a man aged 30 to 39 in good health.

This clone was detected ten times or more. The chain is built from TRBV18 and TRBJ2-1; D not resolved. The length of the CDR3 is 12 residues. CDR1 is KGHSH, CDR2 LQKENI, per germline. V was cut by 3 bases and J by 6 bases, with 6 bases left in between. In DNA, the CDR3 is TGTGCCAGCTCACCCACGGGCAATGAGCAGTTCTTC. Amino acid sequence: CASSPTGNEQFF.

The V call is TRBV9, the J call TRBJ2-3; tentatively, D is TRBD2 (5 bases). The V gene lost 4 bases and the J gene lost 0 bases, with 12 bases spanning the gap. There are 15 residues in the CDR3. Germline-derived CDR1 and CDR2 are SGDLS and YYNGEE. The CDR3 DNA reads TGTGCCAGCAGCTGGAGCGGCAGTAGCACAGATACGCAGTATTTT. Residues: CASSWSGSSTDTQYF.

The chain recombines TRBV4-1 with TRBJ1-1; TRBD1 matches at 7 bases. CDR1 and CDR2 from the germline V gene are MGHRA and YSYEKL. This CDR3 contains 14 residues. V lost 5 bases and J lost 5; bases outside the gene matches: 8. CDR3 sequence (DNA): TGCGCCAGCAGCGCAAGACAGGGAGGTACTGAAGCTTTCTTT. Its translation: CASSARQGGTEAFF.

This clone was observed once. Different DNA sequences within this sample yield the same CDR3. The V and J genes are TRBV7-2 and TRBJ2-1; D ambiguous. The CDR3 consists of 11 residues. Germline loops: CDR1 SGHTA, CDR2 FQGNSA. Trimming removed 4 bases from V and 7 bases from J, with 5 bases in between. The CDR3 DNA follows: TGTGCCAGCAGCTCCGGAAATGAGCAGTTCTTC. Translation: CASSSGNEQFF.

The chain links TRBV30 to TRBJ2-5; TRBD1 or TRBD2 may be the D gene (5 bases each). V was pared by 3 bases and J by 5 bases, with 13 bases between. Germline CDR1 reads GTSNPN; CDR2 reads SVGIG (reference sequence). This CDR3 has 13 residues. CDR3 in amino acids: CAWSGAEAETQYF. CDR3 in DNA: TGTGCCTGGAGCGGGGCAGAGGCCGAGACCCAGTACTTC.

CDR3 sequence: CASSPQPGQINQPQHF. The DNA of the CDR3 is TGCGCCAGCAGCCCCCAACCAGGACAGATTAATCAGCCCCAGCATTTT. V gene TRBV4-1 combines with J gene TRBJ1-5; TRBD1 is a possible D gene (6 bases). The V end lost 4 bases, the J end lost 4 bases, and 17 bases lay between the germline ends. Germline assignment: CDR1 MGHRA and CDR2 YSYEKL. The CDR3 is 16 residues long.

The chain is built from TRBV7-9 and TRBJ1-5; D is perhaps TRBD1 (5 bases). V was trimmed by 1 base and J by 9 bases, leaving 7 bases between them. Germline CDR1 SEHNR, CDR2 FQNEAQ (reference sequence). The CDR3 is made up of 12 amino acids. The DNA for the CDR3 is TGTGCCAGCAGCTTAGGGGGACGGCCCCAGCATTTT. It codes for CASSLGGRPQHF.

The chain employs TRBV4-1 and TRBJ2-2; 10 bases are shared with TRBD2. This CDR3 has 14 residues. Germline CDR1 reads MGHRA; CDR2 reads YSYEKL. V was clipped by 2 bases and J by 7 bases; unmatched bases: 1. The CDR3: CASSQPSGGGELFF. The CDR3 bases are TGCGCCAGCAGCCAACCTAGCGGGGGCGGGGAGCTGTTTTTT.

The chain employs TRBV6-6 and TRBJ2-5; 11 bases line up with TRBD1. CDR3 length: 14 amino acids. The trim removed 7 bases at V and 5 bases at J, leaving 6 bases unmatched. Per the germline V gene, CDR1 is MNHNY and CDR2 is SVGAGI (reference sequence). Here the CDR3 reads CASIGQGALETQYF. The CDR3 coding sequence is TGTGCCAGCATAGGACAGGGGGCTTTGGAGACCCAGTACTTC.

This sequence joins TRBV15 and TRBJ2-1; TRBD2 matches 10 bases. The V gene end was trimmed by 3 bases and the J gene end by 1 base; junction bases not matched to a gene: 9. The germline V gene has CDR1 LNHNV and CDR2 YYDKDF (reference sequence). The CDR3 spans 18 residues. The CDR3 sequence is CATSSPTPSGRSYNEQFF. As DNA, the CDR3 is TGTGCCACCAGCAGCCCTACCCCTAGCGGGAGATCCTACAATGAGCAGTTCTTC.

The CDR3 loop reads CASSLLGGGTEAFF. In DNA, the CDR3 is TGTGCCAGCAGCTTACTCGGGGGCGGGACTGAAGCTTTCTTT. V usage is TRBV7-2 and J usage is TRBJ1-1, with D possibly TRBD1 on 6 matching bases. V was trimmed by 2 bases and J by 5 bases, leaving 12 bases between them. The germline CDR1 and CDR2 sequences are SGHTA and FQGNSA. The CDR3 has 14 residues.

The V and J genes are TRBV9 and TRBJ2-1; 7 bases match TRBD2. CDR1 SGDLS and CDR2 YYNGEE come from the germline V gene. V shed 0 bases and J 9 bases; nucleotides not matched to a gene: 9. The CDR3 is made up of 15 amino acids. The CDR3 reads CASSVASGIGREQFF. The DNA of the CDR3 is TGTGCCAGCAGCGTAGCCAGCGGGATTGGACGTGAGCAGTTCTTC.